This is a list of T cell receptor beta chains from one sample in a study of siplizumab effects on memory and regulatory T cells. TCRdb keeps only in-frame clones here, not all; method: immunoSEQ multiplex PCR. The sample holds about 100,000 clones, 91% seen once. Sequencing was done on a sample of CD4+ T cells sorted from blood. Every receptor here comes from a human donor in good health. Some clones in this sample may be carry-over from other donors' samples. CDR3s include the opening cysteine and the closing phenylalanine or tryptophan. The D gene is left open where the match is weak. Not all rows give a size; the values are once, few, many and, for expanded clones, a class.

TRBV7-2	.	TRBJ1-6	.	CASRVEGGSPLHF	TGTGCCAGCAGGGTGGAAGGGGGATCACCCCTCCACTTT
TRBV19	.	TRBJ1-2	.	CASSIGRIYGYTF	TGTGCCAGTAGTATAGGGCGCATATATGGCTACACCTTC
TRBV5-6	.	TRBJ2-2	.	CASSFARDYTGELFF	TGTGCCAGCAGTTTCGCGCGGGACTACACCGGGGAGCTGTTTTTT
TRBV6-5	.	TRBJ2-3	.	CASSYSGRSTDTQYF	TGTGCCAGCAGTTACTCCGGACGGAGCACAGATACGCAGTATTTT
TRBV19	once	TRBJ2-2	.	CASTLSGRTGELFF	TGTGCCAGTACCCTTAGTGGGCGTACCGGGGAGCTGTTTTTT
TRBV11-2	.	TRBJ1-2	TRBD1	CASSLAGQRLYGYTF	TGTGCCAGCAGCTTAGCGGGACAGCGTTTATATGGCTACACCTTC
TRBV29-1	.	TRBJ1-4	TRBD1	CSVGDSRSEKLFF	TGCAGCGTTGGGGACAGTAGATCCGAAAAACTGTTTTTT
TRBV7-8	.	TRBJ1-2	TRBD1	CASSLGTVVRPLYGYTF	TGTGCCAGCAGCTTGGGGACAGTTGTAAGGCCCTTGTATGGCTACACCTTC
TRBV4-2	once	TRBJ2-2	TRBD2	CASSQLADTGELFF	TGTGCCAGCAGCCAACTAGCGGATACCGGGGAGCTGTTTTTT
TRBV25-1	.	TRBJ1-6	.	CASSPFRHGSYNSPLHF	TGTGCCAGCAGTCCTTTTCGACATGGCTCCTATAATTCACCCCTCCACTTT
TRBV20-1	.	TRBJ2-5	.	CSAERRETQYF	TGCAGTGCCGAGAGACGGGAGACCCAGTACTTC
TRBV27	.	TRBJ1-3	.	CASSTHRDSGNTIYF	TGTGCCAGCAGTACCCACAGGGACTCTGGAAACACCATATATTTT
TRBV29-1	.	TRBJ2-1	.	CSVKPNLRIYNEQFF	TGCAGCGTTAAACCAAATCTACGGATATACAATGAGCAGTTCTTC
TRBV6-4	.	TRBJ2-1	TRBD2	CASRPPRLAGVANEQFF	TGTGCCAGCAGGCCCCCTCGACTAGCGGGAGTAGCCAATGAGCAGTTCTTC
TRBV12-5	.	TRBJ1-4	.	CASGLVVGNEKLFF	TGTGCTAGTGGTTTGGTTGTCGGTAATGAAAAACTGTTTTTT
TRBV19	.	TRBJ1-1	.	CASSTRISPAGGAFF	TGTGCCAGTAGCACCAGAATAAGCCCCGCCGGGGGAGCTTTCTTT
TRBV18	once	TRBJ2-7	.	CASSPNNEQYF	TGTGCCAGCTCACCTAACAACGAGCAGTACTTC
TRBV19	.	TRBJ2-1	TRBD1	CASSTQGARGYNEQFF	TGTGCCAGTAGTACACAGGGGGCGCGAGGGTACAATGAGCAGTTCTTC
TRBV28	.	TRBJ1-4	.	CASSLSFGQVANEKLFF	TGTGCCAGCAGTTTATCTTTCGGGCAGGTTGCTAATGAAAAACTGTTTTTT
TRBV5-1	.	TRBJ2-5	TRBD2	CASSSSGRQETQYF	TGCGCCAGCAGCAGCAGCGGGAGGCAAGAGACCCAGTACTTC
TRBV5-1	.	TRBJ2-1	TRBD2	CASSALAGHYNEQFF	TGCGCCAGCAGCGCTCTAGCGGGACACTACAATGAGCAGTTCTTC
TRBV19	once	TRBJ2-5	.	CASSIGRGQQETQYF	TGTGCCAGTAGTATAGGCAGGGGACAACAAGAGACCCAGTACTTC
TRBV6-5	once	TRBJ1-1	.	CASRNEGALNTEAFF	TGTGCCAGCAGGAACGAAGGGGCCTTGAACACTGAAGCTTTCTTT
TRBV27	.	TRBJ2-5	TRBD1	CASSLAGTGLTQYF	TGTGCCAGCAGTTTAGCCGGGACAGGGCTAACCCAGTACTTC
TRBV7-3	once	TRBJ2-1	.	CASSLEVQLNEQFF	TGTGCCAGCAGCTTAGAGGTACAGCTCAATGAGCAGTTCTTC
TRBV9	.	TRBJ2-3	.	CASSVVGGSDTQYF	TGTGCCAGCAGCGTAGTTGGGGGTTCGGATACGCAGTATTTT
TRBV19	.	TRBJ2-7	.	CASSGPRDGPYEQYF	TGTGCCAGTAGTGGTCCCCGGGACGGACCCTACGAGCAGTACTTC
TRBV4-2	.	TRBJ2-7	TRBD2	CASSQAVAGGLEQYF	TGTGCCAGCAGCCAAGCGGTAGCGGGAGGCCTCGAGCAGTACTTC
TRBV7-2	.	TRBJ2-5	.	CASSLRLPQETQYF	TGTGCCAGCAGCTTAAGACTACCCCAAGAGACCCAGTACTTC